This is a list of T cell receptor beta chains from one sample in a study of T cell repertoires in cytomegalovirus infection. One entry per CDR3 protein results from TCRdb running MiXCR on the reads. The sample lists about 24,000 distinct CDR3 sequences, approximately 24% occurring once. Their antigens remain unidentified. The source material was CD8+ T cells from cultured PBMCs, sampled from culture after CMV antigen stimulation. The receptors originated from a human donor in good health (CMV status not recorded). Some clones in this sample may be carry-over from other donors' samples. Both conserved end residues are trimmed from each CDR3. Not every row has a clone size; where given, it reads once, few, many or a size class.

j_call	v_call	clone_size	cdr3_aa
TRBJ1-2	TRBV3-1	many	ASSQAAVIGYT
TRBJ2-7	TRBV20-1	-	SASLGRIYEQY
TRBJ2-7	TRBV6-2/TRBV6-3	few	ASSYNGAQRSEQY
TRBJ2-7	TRBV7-6	-	ASSLRLAGASYEQY
TRBJ1-6	TRBV12-3/TRBV12-4	few	ASSSGILPPLH
TRBJ2-3	TRBV7-2	many	ASSLFGTSRGTQY
TRBJ1-1	TRBV6-6	-	ASSQGASAF
TRBJ2-5	TRBV7-6	many	ASSTRLARLETQY
TRBJ2-7	TRBV7-9	many	ASSNEVMAVEQY
TRBJ2-7	TRBV7-9	many	ASSRSAYEQY
TRBJ2-7	TRBV7-8	-	ASSQIQGDYEQY
TRBJ2-7	TRBV27	-	ASSPMTGAAIYEQY
TRBJ1-1	TRBV7-2	-	ASSLTNTEAF
TRBJ1-4	TRBV6-1	-	ASRAQENEKLF
TRBJ1-1	TRBV27	few	ASSFRGPNTEAF
TRBJ1-1	TRBV7-9	few	ASSLVTGAEAF
TRBJ2-2	TRBV5-1	few	ASSLITGDTGELF
TRBJ1-2	TRBV25-1	-	ASAAGRYGYT